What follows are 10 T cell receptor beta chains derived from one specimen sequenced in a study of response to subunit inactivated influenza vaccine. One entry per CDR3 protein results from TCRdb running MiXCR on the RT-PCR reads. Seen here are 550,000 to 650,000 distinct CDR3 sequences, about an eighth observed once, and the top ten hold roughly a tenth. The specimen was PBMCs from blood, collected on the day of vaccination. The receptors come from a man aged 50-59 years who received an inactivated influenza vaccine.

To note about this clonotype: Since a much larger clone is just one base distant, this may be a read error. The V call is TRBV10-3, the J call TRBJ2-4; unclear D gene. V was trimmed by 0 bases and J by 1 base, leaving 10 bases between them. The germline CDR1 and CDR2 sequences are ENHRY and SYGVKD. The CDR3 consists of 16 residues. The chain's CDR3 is CAISESLWQAKNIQYF. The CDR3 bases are TGTGCCATCAGTGAGTCTTTGTGGCAGGCCAAAAACATTCAGTACTTC.

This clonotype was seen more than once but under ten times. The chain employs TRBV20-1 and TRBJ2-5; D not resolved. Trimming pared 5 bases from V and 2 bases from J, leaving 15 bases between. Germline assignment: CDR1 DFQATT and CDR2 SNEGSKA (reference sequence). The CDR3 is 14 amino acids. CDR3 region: CSAPGRTIQETQYF. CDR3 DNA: TGCAGTGCTCCCGGACGGACGATTCAAGAGACCCAGTACTTC.

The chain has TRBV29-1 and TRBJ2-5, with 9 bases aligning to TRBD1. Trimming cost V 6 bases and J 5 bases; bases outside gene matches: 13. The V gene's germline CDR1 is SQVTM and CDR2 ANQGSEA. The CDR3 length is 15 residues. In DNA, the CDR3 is TGCAGCGTCCGGGACAGGGTTCATCTGGTGGAGACCCAGTACTTC. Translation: CSVRDRVHLVETQYF.

CDR3 bases: TGTGCCAGCAGTGAAGGAACAGGAAGCTCCTACGAGCAGTACTTC. It specifies CASSEGTGSSYEQYF. This rearrangement joins TRBV2 to TRBJ2-7, with D possibly TRBD1 on 5 matching bases. This CDR3 is built from 15 residues. Trimming removed 1 base from V and 0 bases from J, with 10 bases in between. CDR1 and CDR2 from the germline V gene are SNHLY and FYNNEI.

The CDR3 DNA reads as TGTGCCAGCAGCCCGAGGGGGGATTCCTACTATGGCTACACCTTC. Translating gives CASSPRGDSYYGYTF. The genes are TRBV7-2 and TRBJ1-2; a weak D match, TRBD1 (6 bases). Germline-derived CDR1 and CDR2 are SGHTA and FQGNSA. This CDR3 region has 15 residues. V shed 5 bases and J shed 3 bases, with 16 bases lying between them.

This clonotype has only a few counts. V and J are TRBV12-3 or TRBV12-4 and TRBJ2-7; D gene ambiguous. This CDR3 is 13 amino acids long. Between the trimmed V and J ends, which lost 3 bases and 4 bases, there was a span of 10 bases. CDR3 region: CASSFEQPYEQYF. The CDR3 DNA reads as TGTGCCAGCAGTTTCGAACAGCCTTACGAGCAGTACTTC.

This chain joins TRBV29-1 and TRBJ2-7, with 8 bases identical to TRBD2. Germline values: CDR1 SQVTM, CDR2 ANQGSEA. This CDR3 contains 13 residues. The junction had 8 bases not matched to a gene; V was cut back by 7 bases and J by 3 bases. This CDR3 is CSGKRESLYEQYF. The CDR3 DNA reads TGCAGCGGGAAGCGGGAGTCCCTCTACGAGCAGTACTTC.

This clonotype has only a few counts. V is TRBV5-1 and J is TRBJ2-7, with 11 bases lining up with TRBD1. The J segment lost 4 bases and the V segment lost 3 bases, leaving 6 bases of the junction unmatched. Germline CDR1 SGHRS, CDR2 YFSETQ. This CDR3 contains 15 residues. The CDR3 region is CASSSPGQGVYEQYF. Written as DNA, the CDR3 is TGCGCCAGCAGCTCTCCGGGACAGGGGGTATACGAGCAGTACTTC.

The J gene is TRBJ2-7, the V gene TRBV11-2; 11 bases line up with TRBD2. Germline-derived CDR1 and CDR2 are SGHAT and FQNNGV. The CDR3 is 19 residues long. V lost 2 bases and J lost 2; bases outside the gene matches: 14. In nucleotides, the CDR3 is TGTGCCAGCAGCTTATCTGGGACAGGGTTTAGCGGGAGGGCCTACGAGCAGTACTTC. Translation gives CASSLSGTGFSGRAYEQYF.

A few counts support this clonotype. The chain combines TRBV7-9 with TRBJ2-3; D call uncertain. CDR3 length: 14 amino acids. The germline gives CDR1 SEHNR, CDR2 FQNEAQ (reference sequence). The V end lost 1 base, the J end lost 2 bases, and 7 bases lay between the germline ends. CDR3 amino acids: CASSLDGHTDTQYF. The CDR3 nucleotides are TGTGCCAGCAGCTTAGATGGGCACACAGATACGCAGTATTTT. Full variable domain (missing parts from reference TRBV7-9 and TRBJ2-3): DTGVSQNPRHKITKRGQNVTFRCDPISEHNRLYWYRQTLGQGPEFLTYFQNEAQLEKSRLLSDRFSAERPKGSFSTLEIQRTEQGDSAMYLCASSLDGHTDTQYFGPGTRLTVL.